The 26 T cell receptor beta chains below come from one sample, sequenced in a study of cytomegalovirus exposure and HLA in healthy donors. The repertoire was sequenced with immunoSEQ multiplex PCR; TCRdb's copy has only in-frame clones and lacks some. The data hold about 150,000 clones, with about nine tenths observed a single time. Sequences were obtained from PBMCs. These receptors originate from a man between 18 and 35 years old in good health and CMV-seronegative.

In nucleotides, the CDR3 is TGTGCCAGCAGTACCTCCGGGACAGGGAATCAGCCCCAGCATTTT. Its protein product is CASSTSGTGNQPQHF. This sequence joins TRBV2 and TRBJ1-5; 9 bases map to TRBD1. The CDR3 is made up of 15 amino acids. The germline V gene has CDR1 SNHLY and CDR2 FYNNEI. With 5 bases clipped from V and 4 bases from J, the junction kept 6 bases outside the gene matches.

Here the CDR3 reads CASRTTSGGTGELFF. DNA for the CDR3: TGCGCCAGCAGGACCACTAGCGGGGGGACCGGGGAGCTGTTTTTT. This chain connects TRBV5-1 to TRBJ2-2, with 12 nucleotides matching TRBD2. Trimming removed 5 bases from V and 5 bases from J; junction bases left unmatched: 4. The germline CDR1 and CDR2 sequences are SGHRS and YFSETQ. CDR3 length: 15 residues.

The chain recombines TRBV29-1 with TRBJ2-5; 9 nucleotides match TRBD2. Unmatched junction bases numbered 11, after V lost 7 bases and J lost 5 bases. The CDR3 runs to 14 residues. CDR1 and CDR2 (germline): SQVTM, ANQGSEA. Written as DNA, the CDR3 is TGCAGCGATAGCGGGGGCCCATGGGGCGAGACCCAGTACTTC. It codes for CSDSGGPWGETQYF.

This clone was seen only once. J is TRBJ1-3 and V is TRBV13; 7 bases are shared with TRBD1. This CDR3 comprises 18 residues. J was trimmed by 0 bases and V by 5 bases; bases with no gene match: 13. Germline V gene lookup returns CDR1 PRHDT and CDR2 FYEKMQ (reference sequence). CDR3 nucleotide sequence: TGTGCCAGCAGCACCGACAGGGAGGAACCGCTCTCTGGAAACACCATATATTTT. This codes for CASSTDREEPLSGNTIYF.

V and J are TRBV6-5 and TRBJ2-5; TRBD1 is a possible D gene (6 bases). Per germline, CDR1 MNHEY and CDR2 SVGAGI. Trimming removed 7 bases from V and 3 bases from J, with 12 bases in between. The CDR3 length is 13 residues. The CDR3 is CASTRDIKETQYF. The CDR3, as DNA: TGTGCCAGCACCCGGGACATCAAAGAGACCCAGTACTTC.

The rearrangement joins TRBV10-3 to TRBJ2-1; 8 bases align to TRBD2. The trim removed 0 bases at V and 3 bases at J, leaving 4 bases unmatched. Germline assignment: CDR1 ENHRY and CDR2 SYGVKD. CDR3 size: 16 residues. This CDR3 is CAISESRGGFYNEQFF. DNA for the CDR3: TGTGCCATCAGTGAGTCACGGGGGGGGTTCTACAATGAGCAGTTCTTC.

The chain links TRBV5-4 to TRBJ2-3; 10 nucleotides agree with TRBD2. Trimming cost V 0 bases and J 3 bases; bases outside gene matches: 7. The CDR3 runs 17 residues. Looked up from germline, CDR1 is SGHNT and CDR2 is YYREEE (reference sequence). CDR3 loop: CASSLGNSGGKTDTQYF. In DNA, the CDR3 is TGTGCCAGCAGCTTGGGCAATAGCGGGGGGAAGACAGATACGCAGTATTTT. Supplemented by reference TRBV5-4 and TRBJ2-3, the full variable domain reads ETGVTQSPTHLIKTRGQQVTLRCSSQSGHNTVSWYQQALGQGPQFIFQYYREEENGRGNFPPRFSGLQFPNYSSELNVNALELDDSALYLCASSLGNSGGKTDTQYFGPGTRLTVL.

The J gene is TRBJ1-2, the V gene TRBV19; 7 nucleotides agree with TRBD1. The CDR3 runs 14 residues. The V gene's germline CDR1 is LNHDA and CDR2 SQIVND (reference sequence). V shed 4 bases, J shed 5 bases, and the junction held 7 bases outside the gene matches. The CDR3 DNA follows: TGTGCCAGTAGTAGCAAGGGGGCATGGTATGGCTACACCTTC. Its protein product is CASSSKGAWYGYTF.

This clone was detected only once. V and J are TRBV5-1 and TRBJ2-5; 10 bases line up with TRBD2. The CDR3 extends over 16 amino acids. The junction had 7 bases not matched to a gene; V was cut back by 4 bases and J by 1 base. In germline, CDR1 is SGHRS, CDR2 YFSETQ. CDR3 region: CASSRLTSGAQETQYF. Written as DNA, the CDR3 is TGCGCCAGCAGCCGACTCACTAGCGGGGCCCAAGAGACCCAGTACTTC. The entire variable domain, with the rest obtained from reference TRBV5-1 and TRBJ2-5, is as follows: KAGVTQTPRYLIKTRGQQVTLSCSPISGHRSVSWYQQTPGQGLQFLFEYFSETQRNKGNFPGRFSGRQFSNSRSEMNVSTLELGDSALYLCASSRLTSGAQETQYFGPGTRLLVL.

The CDR3 loop reads CASSESRTGALIYGYTF. As DNA, the CDR3 is TGCGCCAGCAGTGAGTCCCGGACAGGGGCGCTCATCTATGGCTACACCTTC. The chain uses TRBV10-2 and TRBJ1-2; 9 nucleotides align to TRBD1. CDR1 and CDR2 from the germline V gene are WSHSY and SAAADI. Germline trimming cut 0 bases from V and 4 bases from J; bases unmatched to any gene: 9. The CDR3 totals 17 residues.

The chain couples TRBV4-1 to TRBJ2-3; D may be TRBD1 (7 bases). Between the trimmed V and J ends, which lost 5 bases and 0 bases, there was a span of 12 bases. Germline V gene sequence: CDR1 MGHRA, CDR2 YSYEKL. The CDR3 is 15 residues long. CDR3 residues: CASSGGTVSTDTQYF. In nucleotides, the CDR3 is TGCGCCAGCAGCGGAGGGACAGTTAGCACAGATACGCAGTATTTT.

The CDR3 protein is CASSSLNRSSYEQYV. The CDR3, as DNA: TGTGCCAGCAGCTCCCTTAACAGAAGCTCCTACGAGCAGTACGTC. The chain carries TRBV21-1 and TRBJ2-7; the DNA was not used to check the table's D call, TRBD1. TRBV21-1 is flagged as a pseudogene. The CDR3 contains 15 residues.

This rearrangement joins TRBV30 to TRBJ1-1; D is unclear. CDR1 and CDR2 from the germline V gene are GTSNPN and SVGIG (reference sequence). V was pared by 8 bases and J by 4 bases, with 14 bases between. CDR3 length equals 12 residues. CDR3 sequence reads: CASRADFTEAFF. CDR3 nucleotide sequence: TGTGCCAGTCGAGCCGACTTCACTGAAGCTTTCTTT.

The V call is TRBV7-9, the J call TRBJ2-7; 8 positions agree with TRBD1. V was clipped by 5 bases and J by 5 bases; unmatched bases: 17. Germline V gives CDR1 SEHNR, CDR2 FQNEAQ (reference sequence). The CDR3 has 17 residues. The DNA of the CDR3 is TGTGCCAGCAGCCCACCCCAGGGGGCAGGGCGCGGAAACGAGCAGTACTTC. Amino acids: CASSPPQGAGRGNEQYF.

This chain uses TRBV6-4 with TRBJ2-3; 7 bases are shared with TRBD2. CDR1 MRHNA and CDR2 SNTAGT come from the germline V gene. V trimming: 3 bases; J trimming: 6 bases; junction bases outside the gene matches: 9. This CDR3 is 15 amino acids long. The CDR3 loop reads CASSEEAGARDTQYF. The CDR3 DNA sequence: TGTGCCAGCAGTGAGGAGGCGGGAGCACGGGATACGCAGTATTTT.

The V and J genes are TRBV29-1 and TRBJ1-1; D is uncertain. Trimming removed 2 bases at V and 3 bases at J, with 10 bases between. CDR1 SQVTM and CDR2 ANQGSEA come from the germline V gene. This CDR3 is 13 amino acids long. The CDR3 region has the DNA TGCAGCGTTGAAACGGGTTTGGACACTGAAGCTTTCTTT. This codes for CSVETGLDTEAFF.

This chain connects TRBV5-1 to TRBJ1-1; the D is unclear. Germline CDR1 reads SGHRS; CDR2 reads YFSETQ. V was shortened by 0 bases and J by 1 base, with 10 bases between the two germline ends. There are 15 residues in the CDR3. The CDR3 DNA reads TGCGCCAGCAGCTTGGGCCCGGGGAGGAACACTGAAGCTTTCTTT. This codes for CASSLGPGRNTEAFF.

CDR3 sequence reads: CASSVEGQGSDEQFF. In nucleotides, the CDR3 is TGTGCCAGCAGCGTAGAGGGACAGGGGTCGGATGAGCAGTTCTTC. The V gene is TRBV9, the J gene TRBJ2-1, with 10 bases matching TRBD1. The V gene's germline CDR1 is SGDLS and CDR2 YYNGEE. The CDR3 totals 15 residues. V was clipped by 0 bases and J by 8 bases; unmatched bases: 5. The variable domain in full, completed from reference TRBV9 and TRBJ2-1, reads DSGVTQTPKHLITATGQRVTLRCSPRSGDLSVYWYQQSLDQGLQFLIQYYNGEERAKGNILERFSAQQFPDLHSELNLSSLELGDSALYFCASSVEGQGSDEQFFGPGTRLTVL.

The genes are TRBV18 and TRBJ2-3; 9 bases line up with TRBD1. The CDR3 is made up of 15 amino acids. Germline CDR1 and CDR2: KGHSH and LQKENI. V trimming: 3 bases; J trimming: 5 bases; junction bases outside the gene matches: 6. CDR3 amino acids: CASSPRTGERDTQYF. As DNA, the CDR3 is TGTGCCAGCTCACCTAGGACAGGGGAAAGAGATACGCAGTATTTT. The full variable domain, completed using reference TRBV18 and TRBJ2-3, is NAGVMQNPRHLVRRRGQEARLRCSPMKGHSHVYWYRQLPEEGLKFMVYLQKENIIDESGMPKERFSAEFPKEGPSILRIQQVVRGDSAAYFCASSPRTGERDTQYFGPGTRLTVL.

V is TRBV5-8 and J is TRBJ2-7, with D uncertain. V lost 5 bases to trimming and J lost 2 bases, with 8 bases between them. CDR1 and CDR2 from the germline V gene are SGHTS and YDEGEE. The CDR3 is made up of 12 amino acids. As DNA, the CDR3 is TGTGCCAGCAGTCGCGACACCTACGAGCAGTACTTC. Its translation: CASSRDTYEQYF.

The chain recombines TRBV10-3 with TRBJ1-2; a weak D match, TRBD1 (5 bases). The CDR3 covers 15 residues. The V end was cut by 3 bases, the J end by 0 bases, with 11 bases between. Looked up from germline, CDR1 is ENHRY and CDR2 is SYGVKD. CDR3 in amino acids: CAISDSKTANYGYTF. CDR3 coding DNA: TGTGCCATCAGTGATTCTAAGACAGCTAACTATGGCTACACCTTC.

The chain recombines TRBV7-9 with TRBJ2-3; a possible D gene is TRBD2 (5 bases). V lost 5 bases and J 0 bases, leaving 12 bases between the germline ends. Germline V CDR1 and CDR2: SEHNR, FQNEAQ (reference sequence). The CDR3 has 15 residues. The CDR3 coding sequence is TGTGCCAGCAGCAGAGGCACTAGGAGCACAGATACGCAGTATTTT. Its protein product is CASSRGTRSTDTQYF.

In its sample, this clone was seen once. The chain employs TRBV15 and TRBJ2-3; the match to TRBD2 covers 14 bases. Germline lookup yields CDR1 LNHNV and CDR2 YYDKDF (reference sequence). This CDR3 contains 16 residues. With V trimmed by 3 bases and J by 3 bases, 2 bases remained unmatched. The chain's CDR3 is CATSSRLAGGTDTQYF. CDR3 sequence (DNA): TGTGCCACCAGCAGCAGACTAGCGGGGGGGACAGATACGCAGTATTTT.

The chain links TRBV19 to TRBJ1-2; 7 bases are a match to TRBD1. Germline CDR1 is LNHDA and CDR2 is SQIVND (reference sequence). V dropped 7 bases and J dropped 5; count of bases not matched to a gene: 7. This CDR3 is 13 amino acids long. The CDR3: CASINTGEYGYTF. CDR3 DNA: TGTGCCAGTATCAACACAGGGGAGTATGGCTACACCTTC.

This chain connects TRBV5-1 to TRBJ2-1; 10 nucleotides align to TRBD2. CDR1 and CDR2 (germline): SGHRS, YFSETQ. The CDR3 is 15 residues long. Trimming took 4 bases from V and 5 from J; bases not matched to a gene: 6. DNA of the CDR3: TGCGCCAGCAGCCGGACCGGGACTAGCGACAATGAGCAGTTCTTC. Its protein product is CASSRTGTSDNEQFF.

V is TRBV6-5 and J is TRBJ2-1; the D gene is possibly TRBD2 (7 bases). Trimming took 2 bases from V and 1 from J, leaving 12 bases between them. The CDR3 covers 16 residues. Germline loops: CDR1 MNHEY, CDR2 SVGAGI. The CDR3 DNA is TGTGCCAGCAGTTACGGCGGGGGCGCTTCCTACAATGAGCAGTTCTTC. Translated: CASSYGGGASYNEQFF.